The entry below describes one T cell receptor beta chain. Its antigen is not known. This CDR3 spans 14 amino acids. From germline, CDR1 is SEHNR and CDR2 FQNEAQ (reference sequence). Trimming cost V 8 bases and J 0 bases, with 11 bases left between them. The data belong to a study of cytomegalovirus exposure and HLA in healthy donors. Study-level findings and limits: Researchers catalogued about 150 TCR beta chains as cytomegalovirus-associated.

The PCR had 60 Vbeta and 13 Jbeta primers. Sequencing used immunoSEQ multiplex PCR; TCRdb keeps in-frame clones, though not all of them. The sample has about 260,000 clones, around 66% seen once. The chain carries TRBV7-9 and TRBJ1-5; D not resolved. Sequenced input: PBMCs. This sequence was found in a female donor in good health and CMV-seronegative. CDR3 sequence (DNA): TGTGCCAGCGAGCGGACGGATAGCAATCAGCCCCAGCATTTT. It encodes CASERTDSNQPQHF.